The TCR beta chain described here comes from a study of T cell repertoires in cytomegalovirus infection (dated by TCRdb to the late 2010s). For the study in its entirety: Because public TCR beta signatures pointed to carriage of CMV infection together with the matching HLA type, the HLA type of each donor mattered for the analysis.

There are many counts of this clonotype. The antigen this receptor binds is unknown. No much larger clone is present one base from it, and per-base qualities are unavailable. Broader findings and caveats from the paper: Cumulative frequency of public TCR beta family members discriminated carriers of CMV infection plus the relevant HLA type in this cohort and an independent roughly 340-donor cohort. The ex vivo response was dominated by HLA-C-restricted CMV-specific TCR beta clonotypes, which also provided the single most frequent clonotype in two of eight donors.

The listed sequencing device is Illumina HiSeq 1500. In TCRdb, the public reads were trimmed at Q25 with fastp and aligned with MiXCR, with productive beta chains retained. Each CDR3 protein appears once, grouped with its most common genes and DNA. For this sample the table gives fewer than 250,000 distinct CDR3 sequences, of which 9% to 15% were detected only once. The ten largest clones capture 1.6% of the sample. Cut back by 1 base and 4 bases, the V and J ends lie 16 bases apart. The CDR3 measures 16 amino acids from cysteine to phenylalanine. This entry keeps only the CDR3 DNA: 48 bases, framed from base 1. The germline V gene encodes CDR1 LGHNA and CDR2 YSLEER.

This sequence uses TRBV4-3 and TRBJ2-5; matching of 5 bases hints at TRBD1 as the D gene. The source is a human donor in good health (CMV status not recorded). Some clones in this sample may be carry-over from other donors' samples. Sequencing was performed on PBMCs. Here is the DNA: TGCGCCAGCAGCCAAGGGTTGACAGTCCAGGGAGAGACCCAGTACTTC. It translates as CASSQGLTVQGETQYF.